The 29 T cell receptor beta chains in this list originate from one sample, sequenced in a study of T cell responses to AZD1222 COVID-19 vaccine. TCRdb's copy holds only in-frame clones and misses some; the assay was immunoSEQ multiplex PCR. The ten top clones account for about 2%, within a sample of more than 110,000 clones. Specimen: peripheral blood. The receptors were sampled from an adult in good health.

The chain couples TRBV5-1 to TRBJ1-4; 8 bases line up with TRBD1. V gave up 0 bases and J gave up 7 bases; unmatched junction bases: 17. The CDR3 extends over 19 amino acids. In germline, CDR1 is SGHRS, CDR2 YFSETQ. The CDR3 region has the DNA TGCGCCAGCAGCTTGGGCGAAGTTAAACAGACAGGGGTGTTTGAAAAACTGTTTTTT. Protein sequence: CASSLGEVKQTGVFEKLFF.

This sequence joins TRBV27 and TRBJ2-2; D possibly uses TRBD1 or TRBD2 (6 bases each). Trimming pared 4 bases from V and 0 bases from J, leaving 15 bases between. The CDR3 sequence is 17 residues long. The germline CDR1 and CDR2 sequences are MNHEY and SMNVEV (reference sequence). The CDR3 protein is CASSSRGGGTNTGELFF. Written as DNA, the CDR3 is TGTGCCAGCAGTTCCCGTGGGGGCGGGACGAACACCGGGGAGCTGTTTTTT.

The chain is built from TRBV15 and TRBJ2-1, with a possible D match to TRBD2 (6 bases). This CDR3 contains 16 residues. Germline CDR1 LNHNV, CDR2 YYDKDF (reference sequence). V was pared by 1 base and J by 5 bases, with 15 bases between. CDR3 sequence reads: CATSRVGPGVNNEQFF. The DNA for the CDR3 is TGTGCCACCAGCAGAGTTGGACCGGGGGTAAACAATGAGCAGTTCTTC.

The chain is built from TRBV28 and TRBJ1-4; D uncertain. From germline, CDR1 is MDHEN and CDR2 SYDVKM. The V end was cut by 2 bases, the J end by 3 bases, with 7 bases between. The CDR3 spans 14 residues. In DNA form, the CDR3 reads TGTGCCAGCAGTTTACTGTCAGCTAATGAAAAACTGTTTTTT. Translation gives CASSLLSANEKLFF.

The V and J genes are TRBV9 and TRBJ1-2; D is ambiguous. The CDR3 contains 15 residues. Germline V gives CDR1 SGDLS, CDR2 YYNGEE. V lost 0 bases and J 2 bases, leaving 11 bases between the germline ends. This CDR3 reads CASSVDGRTNYGYTF. The CDR3 DNA reads TGTGCCAGCAGCGTAGACGGACGAACAAACTATGGCTACACCTTC.

The V gene is TRBV30, the J gene TRBJ2-7; D gene uncertain. With 4 bases removed from V and 6 bases from J, the gap between germline ends came to 19 bases. The germline V gene has CDR1 GTSNPN and CDR2 SVGIG (reference sequence). The CDR3 is made up of 14 amino acids. Here the CDR3 reads CAWIPGSILSEQYF. The CDR3 nucleotides read TGTGCCTGGATCCCCGGGTCAATTTTGTCCGAGCAGTACTTC.

The rearrangement joins TRBV18 to TRBJ2-3; D ambiguous. Germline CDR1 KGHSH, CDR2 LQKENI. V was cut by 8 bases and J by 0 bases, with 18 bases left in between. The CDR3 loop spans 16 amino acids. This CDR3 is CASTLGRLASTDTQYF. CDR3 coding DNA: TGTGCCAGCACCCTCGGTAGGTTAGCTAGCACAGATACGCAGTATTTT.

This chain uses TRBV7-9 with TRBJ1-6; TRBD1 matches at 8 bases. The V and J ends lost 6 bases and 0 bases, in that order; junction bases with no gene match: 4. The CDR3 has 16 residues. CDR1 and CDR2 from the germline V gene are SEHNR and FQNEAQ (reference sequence). The CDR3 loop is CASRWTGSSYNSPLHF. CDR3 DNA: TGTGCCAGCAGGTGGACAGGGAGCTCCTATAATTCACCCCTCCACTTT.

V is TRBV5-1 and J is TRBJ1-2; D possibly corresponds to TRBD1 (6 bases). Germline V lookup: CDR1 SGHRS, CDR2 YFSETQ. The CDR3 consists of 14 residues. V was pared by 4 bases and J by 0 bases, with 10 bases between. The CDR3 DNA reads TGCGCCAGCAGCCGGGACAATCCTAACTATGGCTACACCTTC. Translation gives CASSRDNPNYGYTF.

This chain uses TRBV6-1 with TRBJ2-1; D ambiguous. CDR1 MNHNS and CDR2 SASEGT come from the germline V gene. Trimming removed 3 bases at V and 8 bases at J, with 11 bases between. The CDR3 totals 13 residues. This CDR3 reads CASSDGAPDEQFF. The DNA for the CDR3 is TGTGCCAGCAGTGACGGAGCTCCCGATGAGCAGTTCTTC.

The genes are TRBV10-1 and TRBJ1-2; 7 bases align to TRBD1. V was pared by 8 bases and J by 2 bases, with 14 bases of the junction left unmatched. The germline V gene has CDR1 WNHNN and CDR2 SYGVQD (reference sequence). This CDR3 has 16 amino acids. CDR3 region: CASFLMPRGRNYGYTF. CDR3 nucleotide sequence: TGCGCCAGCTTCTTGATGCCCAGGGGGAGAAACTATGGCTACACCTTC.

This chain links TRBV18 with TRBJ1-6; D is perhaps TRBD1 (5 bases). There are 15 residues in the CDR3. Germline V gene lookup returns CDR1 KGHSH and CDR2 LQKENI. V was pared by 1 base and J by 4 bases, with 8 bases between. CDR3 protein: CASSPLDSYNSPLHF. The CDR3 coding sequence is TGTGCCAGCTCACCACTAGACAGTTATAATTCACCCCTCCACTTT.

This chain joins TRBV6-5 and TRBJ2-3; D unclear. Germline V lookup: CDR1 MNHEY, CDR2 SVGAGI. V lost 6 bases to trimming and J lost 2 bases, with 6 bases between them. The CDR3 is made up of 12 amino acids. The CDR3: CASRRSTDTQYF. CDR3 bases: TGTGCCAGCAGGCGATCCACAGATACGCAGTATTTT.

The V gene is TRBV7-9, the J gene TRBJ1-2; 8 bases match TRBD1. The CDR3 is 15 amino acids. The J segment lost 6 bases and the V segment lost 1 base, leaving 7 bases of the junction unmatched. Germline assignment: CDR1 SEHNR and CDR2 FQNEAQ (reference sequence). Written as DNA, the CDR3 is TGTGCCAGCAGCTTAGGTTCAGGGGGCGAAGATGGCTACACCTTC. It translates to CASSLGSGGEDGYTF.

The chain carries TRBV5-5 and TRBJ2-2, with unresolved D. The CDR3 runs to 15 residues. The V gene lost 2 bases and the J gene lost 1 base, with 9 bases spanning the gap. CDR1 and CDR2 (germline): SGHKS, YYEKEE (reference sequence). CDR3 bases: TGTGCCAGCAGCTTACCGTCCCTGAACACCGGGGAGCTGTTTTTT. It specifies CASSLPSLNTGELFF. Full variable domain (outside the CDR3, taken from reference TRBV5-5 and TRBJ2-2): DAGVTQSPTHLIKTRGQQVTLRCSPISGHKSVSWYQQVLGQGPQFIFQYYEKEERGRGNFPDRFSARQFPNYSSELNVNALLLGDSALYLCASSLPSLNTGELFFGEGSRLTVL.

The J gene is TRBJ1-2, the V gene TRBV27; D uncertain. Trimming left V 6 bases short and J 1 base short, with 9 bases between. Looked up from germline, CDR1 is MNHEY and CDR2 is SMNVEV (reference sequence). CDR3 length: 13 amino acids. The CDR3 DNA sequence: TGTGCCAGCAGCCAAAGGAATAACTATGGCTACACCTTC. Translated: CASSQRNNYGYTF.

The chain combines TRBV12-3 or TRBV12-4 with TRBJ2-1; D is undetermined. V gave up 3 bases and J gave up 7 bases, with 7 bases separating them. CDR3 size: 12 residues. The CDR3, as DNA: TGTGCCAGCAGTTTCTTTCGGAATGAGCAGTTCTTC. This translates into CASSFFRNEQFF.

The V gene is TRBV2, the J gene TRBJ1-6; 10 bases match TRBD1. This CDR3 is built from 14 residues. The J segment lost 9 bases and the V segment lost 6 bases, leaving 5 bases of the junction unmatched. Germline assignment: CDR1 SNHLY and CDR2 FYNNEI. CDR3 DNA sequence: TGTGCCAGCAGATCCGGGACAGGGGCTTCACCCCTCCACTTT. It translates to CASRSGTGASPLHF.

This sequence joins TRBV5-5 and TRBJ2-6; 7 nucleotides align to TRBD1. Germline V CDR1 and CDR2: SGHKS, YYEKEE (reference sequence). With 0 bases clipped from V and 0 bases from J, the junction kept 3 bases outside the gene matches. This CDR3 is 17 amino acids long. The CDR3 DNA follows: TGTGCCAGCAGCTTGGGTGACAGGGTCTCTGGGGCCAACGTCCTGACTTTC. Translating gives CASSLGDRVSGANVLTF.

The J gene is TRBJ2-5, the V gene TRBV18; TRBD1 agrees at 7 bases. The CDR3 runs 16 residues. Germline values: CDR1 KGHSH, CDR2 LQKENI. The ends lost 5 bases at V and 4 bases at J; junction bases unmatched: 13. The CDR3 is CASSYTADRAPETQYF. CDR3 DNA: TGTGCCAGCTCATACACGGCTGACAGGGCCCCAGAGACCCAGTACTTC.

The chain uses TRBV6-6 and TRBJ1-3, with D possibly matching TRBD1 (6 bases). Trimming left V 5 bases short and J 0 bases short, with 23 bases between. The CDR3 runs to 19 residues. Germline CDR1 is MNHNY and CDR2 is SVGAGI (reference sequence). The CDR3 nucleotides read TGTGCCAGCAGTCCCGGGACACCAAACCTTATTATCTCTGGAAACACCATATATTTT. Its translation is CASSPGTPNLIISGNTIYF.

The genes are TRBV27 and TRBJ1-2; D gene ambiguous. This CDR3 region has 14 residues. V was cut by 0 bases and J by 8 bases, with 13 bases left in between. CDR1 is MNHEY and CDR2 is SMNVEV in the germline V gene (reference sequence). Written as DNA, the CDR3 is TGTGCCAGCAGTTTATCGGCGGGAGTAAAGGGCTACACCTTC. It codes for CASSLSAGVKGYTF.

V is TRBV7-6 and J is TRBJ1-2; 8 bases map to TRBD1. V shed 4 bases and J 6 bases; nucleotides not matched to a gene: 10. Germline CDR1 and CDR2: SGHVS and FNYEAQ. The CDR3 runs to 15 residues. CDR3: CASSSVLDRVDGYTF. CDR3 DNA sequence: TGTGCCAGCAGCTCTGTCCTGGACAGGGTAGATGGCTACACCTTC.

V is TRBV14 and J is TRBJ2-3, with D perhaps assigned TRBD1 or TRBD2 (5 bases each). Trimming shortened V by 4 bases and J by 3 bases, and 17 bases separated the two germline ends. In germline, CDR1 is SGHDN, CDR2 FVKESK. The CDR3 totals 16 residues. The CDR3 loop is CASSPSGPRITDTQYF. The CDR3 nucleotides read TGTGCCAGCAGCCCCTCGGGACCTAGAATTACAGATACGCAGTATTTT.

The V and J genes are TRBV6-2 or TRBV6-3 and TRBJ1-2, with a possible D match to TRBD1 (5 bases). Trimming took off 5 bases at V and 0 bases at J, with 10 bases between the two ends. The CDR3 length is 14 residues. CDR1 is MNHEY, CDR2 SVGEGT, per germline. CDR3 loop: CASSTDRANYGYTF. In nucleotides, the CDR3 is TGTGCCAGCAGTACAGACAGAGCTAACTATGGCTACACCTTC.

V gene TRBV11-2 combines with J gene TRBJ2-5; D is undetermined. CDR1 and CDR2 from the germline V gene are SGHAT and FQNNGV. The CDR3 has 14 residues. Trimming stripped 1 base from V and 4 bases from J, with 10 bases between. CDR3 protein: CASSLGPRPETQYF. The DNA for the CDR3 is TGTGCCAGCAGCTTAGGACCCAGACCAGAGACCCAGTACTTC.

The rearrangement joins TRBV2 to TRBJ1-4; 8 nucleotides agree with TRBD1. CDR3 length: 14 amino acids. Losses at the gene ends were 6 bases for V and 8 bases for J; bases not matched to a gene: 8. Germline-derived CDR1 and CDR2 are SNHLY and FYNNEI. In DNA, the CDR3 is TGTGCCAGCAGCAGAGACAGGGGTGGGGAAAAACTGTTTTTT. It translates to CASSRDRGGEKLFF.

The chain employs TRBV7-2 and TRBJ1-2; D unclear. Germline CDR1 SGHTA, CDR2 FQGNSA. CDR3 size: 16 residues. Between the trimmed V and J ends, which lost 1 base and 0 bases, there was a span of 12 bases. CDR3 sequence reads: CASSLGWGRANYGYTF. DNA of the CDR3: TGTGCCAGCAGCTTAGGGTGGGGTAGAGCTAACTATGGCTACACCTTC. Filled out from reference TRBV7-2 and TRBJ1-2, the complete variable domain reads GAGVSQSPSNKVTEKGKDVELRCDPISGHTALYWYRQSLGQGLEFLIYFQGNSAPDKSGLPSDRFSAERTGGSVSTLTIQRTQQEDSAVYLCASSLGWGRANYGYTFGSGTRLTVV.

This sequence joins TRBV3-1 (or the pseudogene TRBV3-2) and TRBJ1-2; D not certain. CDR3 size: 16 residues. Germline V lookup: CDR1 LGHDT, CDR2 YNNKEL (reference sequence). Between the trimmed V and J ends, which lost 4 bases and 3 bases, there was a span of 18 bases. The CDR3 DNA reads TGTGCCAGCAGCCGATTCCGGGTCCCCGTGGACTATGGCTACACCTTC. The encoded protein is CASSRFRVPVDYGYTF.